Shown below are 20 T cell receptor beta chains from a single sample sequenced in a study of T cells after yellow fever vaccination. Using its own MiXCR run on the 5' RACE reads, TCRdb lists one record per CDR3 protein. The sample contains around 590,000 distinct CDR3 sequences, roughly 12% of which appear only once. This material consisted of PBMCs, taken on the day of the yellow fever booster vaccination. These receptors all stem from a man aged 25 to 40 who received the YFV17D yellow fever vaccine.

CDR3 in amino acids: CASSFTGNYEQYF. The CDR3 region has the DNA TGTGCCAGCAGCTTTACGGGTAACTACGAGCAGTACTTC. This sequence joins TRBV7-3 and TRBJ2-7; no clear D gene. CDR3 length: 13 residues. In germline, CDR1 is SGHTA, CDR2 FQGTGA. V was pared by 3 bases and J by 3 bases, with 9 bases between.

This chain connects TRBV20-1 to TRBJ2-6, with D hard to call. The germline V gene has CDR1 DFQATT and CDR2 SNEGSKA (reference sequence). The V end lost 5 bases, the J end lost 1 base, and 9 bases lay between the germline ends. The length of the CDR3 is 14 residues. The chain's CDR3 is CSASPKSGANVLTF. In DNA, the CDR3 is TGCAGTGCTTCCCCCAAGTCTGGGGCCAACGTCCTGACTTTC.

The chain uses TRBV7-3 and TRBJ2-2, with D tentatively TRBD2 (5 bases). Looked up from germline, CDR1 is SGHTA and CDR2 is FQGTGA. V lost 5 bases and J 4 bases, leaving 11 bases between the germline ends. This CDR3 region has 14 residues. The CDR3 DNA is TGTGCCAGCAGCCAAGACTACACCACCGGGGAGCTGTTTTTT. Translated: CASSQDYTTGELFF.

The chain carries TRBV29-1 and TRBJ2-1, with 12 bases that match TRBD2. The germline gives CDR1 SQVTM, CDR2 ANQGSEA. The length of the CDR3 is 12 residues. V was pared by 4 bases and J by 15 bases, with 7 bases of the junction left unmatched. DNA of the CDR3: TGCAGCGTTGTACTAGCGGGAGGAGTACCGTTCTTC. Its protein is CSVVLAGGVPFF.

V and J are TRBV3-1 and TRBJ2-7; D is ambiguous. CDR1 is LGHDT and CDR2 is YNNKEL in the germline V gene (reference sequence). The germline V and J ends were trimmed by 4 bases and 3 bases, with 10 bases remaining between them. This CDR3 is built from 13 residues. CDR3 coding DNA: TGTGCCAGCAGCCGGACGTGGAACTACGAGCAGTACTTC. It translates to CASSRTWNYEQYF.

The chain carries TRBV5-1 and TRBJ2-1; 7 bases line up with TRBD1. The length of the CDR3 is 15 residues. From germline, CDR1 is SGHRS and CDR2 YFSETQ. The ends lost 3 bases at V and 0 bases at J; junction bases unmatched: 3. For the CDR3, the DNA is TGCGCCAGCAGCTACGCAGGGGGCTCCTACAATGAGCAGTTCTTC. This encodes CASSYAGGSYNEQFF.

This clonotype was seen at least ten times. The J gene is TRBJ2-1, the V gene TRBV6-5; D not resolved. This CDR3 comprises 16 residues. The germline V gene has CDR1 MNHEY and CDR2 SVGAGI. The ends were cut back, 0 bases at V and 5 bases at J, with 14 bases in the middle. The CDR3 DNA follows: TGTGCCAGCAGTTACTCGAGAGGTGGTTACCACAATGAGCAGTTCTTC. This sequence encodes CASSYSRGGYHNEQFF.

The chain couples TRBV6-1 to TRBJ2-2; 14 bases are a match to TRBD2. CDR1 is MNHNS, CDR2 SASEGT, per germline. V trimming: 7 bases; J trimming: 8 bases; junction bases outside the gene matches: 6. This CDR3 is built from 15 residues. In nucleotides, the CDR3 is TGTGCCAGCAACGGACTAGCGGGAGGCCAAGGGGAGCTGTTTTTT. Translated: CASNGLAGGQGELFF.

This clonotype has a handful of counts. J is TRBJ1-6 and V is TRBV5-5, with D possibly TRBD1 on 6 matching bases. V was cut by 3 bases and J by 0 bases, with 7 bases left in between. Germline assignment: CDR1 SGHKS and CDR2 YYEKEE (reference sequence). This CDR3 is 15 amino acids long. In DNA form, the CDR3 reads TGTGCCAGCAGCTGGACAGACTCCTATAATTCACCCCTCCACTTT. It is translated as CASSWTDSYNSPLHF.

The V call is TRBV27, the J call TRBJ2-1; 7 nucleotides line up with TRBD2. V lost 4 bases and J lost 9; bases outside the gene matches: 6. CDR1 and CDR2 (germline): MNHEY, SMNVEV (reference sequence). The CDR3 contains 13 residues. As DNA, the CDR3 is TGTGCCAGCAGTTGGGAGGGTACGGGTGAGCAGTTCTTC. Its translation is CASSWEGTGEQFF.

The rearrangement links TRBV5-6 to TRBJ2-2, with 8 bases identical to TRBD2. J was trimmed by 1 base and V by 6 bases; bases with no gene match: 14. The CDR3 has 18 residues. The germline gives CDR1 SGHDT, CDR2 YYEEEE. The CDR3 loop is CASNGLAYPKGNTGELFF. The CDR3 nucleotides read TGTGCCAGCAACGGACTAGCCTACCCAAAGGGGAACACCGGGGAGCTGTTTTTT. Based on the CDR3 plus reference TRBV5-6 and TRBJ2-2, the full variable domain is DAGVTQSPTHLIKTRGQQVTLRCSPKSGHDTVSWYQQALGQGPQFIFQYYEEEERQRGNFPDRFSGHQFPNYSSELNVNALLLGDSALYLCASNGLAYPKGNTGELFFGEGSRLTVL.

In this sample, this clonotype turned up a few times. The V call is TRBV11-1, the J call TRBJ2-1, with 9 bases matching TRBD2. There are 20 residues in the CDR3. J lost 7 bases, V lost 2 bases, and 21 bases had no gene match. CDR1 and CDR2 (germline): SGHAT, FQDESV (reference sequence). CDR3 in DNA: TGTGCCAGCAGCTTAAAGGTAGCGGGAGACCTTGGCTACTACGTGAATGAGCAGTTCTTC. It codes for CASSLKVAGDLGYYVNEQFF.

This clonotype was detected only a few times. CDR3 bases: TGCAGTGCTTTGGGGCTAAGACAAACTAATGAAAAACTGTTTTTT. Protein product: CSALGLRQTNEKLFF. This chain uses TRBV20-1 with TRBJ1-4, with D perhaps TRBD1 (5 bases). CDR3 size: 15 residues. Looked up from germline, CDR1 is DFQATT and CDR2 is SNEGSKA (reference sequence). The V end lost 5 bases, the J end lost 1 base, and 14 bases lay between the germline ends.

This clonotype was observed a few times. The gene calls are TRBV4-2 and TRBJ2-3; possibly TRBD2 for D (5 bases). V shed 0 bases and J shed 1 base, with 8 bases lying between them. The germline V gene encodes CDR1 LGHNA and CDR2 YNFKEQ. The CDR3 runs 15 residues. The CDR3 DNA is TGTGCCAGCAGCCAAGATAGCGCCCGCACAGATACGCAGTATTTT. Residues: CASSQDSARTDTQYF.

This chain connects TRBV24-1 to TRBJ2-3, with D perhaps TRBD1 (6 bases). V lost 4 bases, J lost 1 base, and 11 bases lay in between. Germline-derived CDR1 and CDR2 are KGHDR and SFDVKD. The CDR3 totals 15 residues. In nucleotides, the CDR3 is TGTGCCACCAGTGAGCAGGGGATGGGCACAGATACGCAGTATTTT. Protein sequence: CATSEQGMGTDTQYF.

The V call is TRBV2, the J call TRBJ2-5; 7 bases align to TRBD2. The CDR3 is 18 residues long. Per germline, CDR1 SNHLY and CDR2 FYNNEI. J lost 1 base, V lost 1 base, and 12 bases had no gene match. The CDR3 coding sequence is TGTGCCAGCAGTGAAGGGGGGGGTAGGGTGCTGGTCCAAGAGACCCAGTACTTC. Translating gives CASSEGGGRVLVQETQYF.

This clonotype was detected only a few times. The chain has TRBV10-1 and TRBJ2-2; D possibly matches TRBD1 or TRBD2 (5 bases each). CDR1 is WNHNN, CDR2 SYGVQD, per germline (reference sequence). V lost 6 bases, J lost 6 bases, and 17 bases lay in between. This CDR3 has 15 amino acids. The CDR3, as DNA: TGCGCCAGCAGCGCAGCCGGGACCACTGCCGGGGAGCTGTTTTTT. It translates to CASSAAGTTAGELFF.

The V and J genes are TRBV27 and TRBJ2-3; 7 nucleotides match TRBD2. Trimming at V came to 2 bases and at J to 2 bases, leaving 4 bases not matched to a gene. CDR1 is MNHEY, CDR2 SMNVEV, per germline (reference sequence). The CDR3 covers 15 residues. The CDR3 reads CASSLSGTPTDTQYF. In nucleotides, the CDR3 is TGTGCCAGCAGTTTAAGCGGGACCCCCACAGATACGCAGTATTTT.

The chain carries TRBV7-2 and TRBJ2-1; 8 nucleotides align to TRBD2. The CDR3 totals 16 residues. The germline CDR1 and CDR2 sequences are SGHTA and FQGNSA. With V trimmed by 1 base and J by 6 bases, 8 bases remained unmatched. This CDR3 is CASSLGWDGRGNEQFF. The CDR3 DNA sequence: TGTGCCAGCAGCTTAGGGTGGGACGGGAGGGGCAATGAGCAGTTCTTC.

This clonotype turned up a few times. This chain uses TRBV6-5 with TRBJ2-3; D unclear. The CDR3 extends over 16 amino acids. V dropped 2 bases and J dropped 3 bases, with 15 bases sitting between them. Per germline, CDR1 MNHEY and CDR2 SVGAGI. In DNA form, the CDR3 reads TGTGCCAGCAGTTACGATAGGGTGGTCAATACAGATACGCAGTATTTT. This gives the protein CASSYDRVVNTDTQYF.